Listed here are 29 T cell receptor beta chains from one sample, sequenced in a study of T cell repertoires in cytomegalovirus infection. TCRdb called the reads again in MiXCR, with one record for every CDR3 protein. The sample includes under 450,000 distinct CDR3 sequences, roughly 34% seen only once; the top ten take roughly 14%. Their antigens are not known. Sequencing was performed on cultured PBMCs, taken from culture after CMV antigen stimulation. Source of these receptors: a human donor in good health (CMV status not recorded). Some clones in this sample may be carry-over from other donors' samples.

The V call is TRBV19, the J call TRBJ1-5; possible D gene TRBD1, 6 bases. The V gene lost 7 bases and the J gene lost 4 bases, with 17 bases spanning the gap. This CDR3 region has 15 residues. Germline CDR1 reads LNHDA; CDR2 reads SQIVND (reference sequence). The CDR3 is CASIWGLHFNQPQHF. In DNA form, the CDR3 reads TGTGCCAGTATTTGGGGGCTACATTTTAATCAGCCCCAGCATTTT.

A few counts support this clonotype. The gene calls are TRBV15 and TRBJ1-1; possible D gene TRBD1, 6 bases. The CDR3 length is 14 residues. Trimming removed 3 bases from V and 1 base from J, with 9 bases in between. Germline V gives CDR1 LNHNV, CDR2 YYDKDF (reference sequence). The CDR3 coding sequence is TGTGCCACCAGCAGCCCGACAGGGAACACTGAAGCTTTCTTT. Amino acids: CATSSPTGNTEAFF.

This sequence joins TRBV6-2 or TRBV6-3 and TRBJ2-7; 8 bases line up with TRBD2. This CDR3 region has 14 residues. V lost 6 bases and J lost 1; bases outside the gene matches: 5. CDR1 is MNHEY, CDR2 SVGEGT, per germline. The CDR3, as DNA: TGTGCCAGCAGAGGAGCGGGAGCGTCCTACGAGCAGTACTTC. This translates into CASRGAGASYEQYF.

This clonotype has a handful of counts. The rearrangement links TRBV10-3 to TRBJ2-1; D uncertain. Trimming left V 4 bases short and J 6 bases short, with 7 bases between. Germline CDR1 and CDR2: ENHRY and SYGVKD. This CDR3 has 12 amino acids. The CDR3 loop reads CAISVVSNEQFF. The CDR3 DNA is TGTGCCATCAGTGTAGTCAGCAATGAGCAGTTCTTC.

This clonotype showed up just a few times. The chain recombines TRBV4-1 with TRBJ2-7, with D perhaps assigned TRBD1 or TRBD2 (6 bases each). The CDR3 consists of 14 residues. Trimming took off 1 base at V and 5 bases at J, with 12 bases between the two ends. CDR1 and CDR2 (germline): MGHRA, YSYEKL. CDR3 in amino acids: CASSQVLGGHEQYV. In DNA form, the CDR3 reads TGCGCCAGCAGCCAAGTGCTCGGGGGCCACGAGCAGTACGTC.

In the case of this clonotype: The junction differs from germline at one of its ends, possibly a read error. The chain is built from TRBV7-9 and TRBJ2-1; 12 bases match TRBD2. The CDR3 covers 20 residues. CDR1 and CDR2 from the germline V gene are SEHNR and FQNEAQ (reference sequence). The CDR3 coding sequence is TGTGCCAGCAGCCCTAGGGGGGGCTCTAGCGGGAGGGGATCCTACAATGAGCAGTGCTTC. This gives the protein CASSPRGGSSGRGSYNEQCF.

The chain uses TRBV20-1 and TRBJ2-1; the match to TRBD2 covers 12 bases. The CDR3 contains 14 residues. Trimming removed 5 bases from V and 9 bases from J; junction bases left unmatched: 8. Looked up from germline, CDR1 is DFQATT and CDR2 is SNEGSKA (reference sequence). CDR3 sequence (DNA): TGCAGTGCTGGACTAGCGGGACCGCTGGGTGAGCAGTTCTTC. Translating it yields CSAGLAGPLGEQFF.

V and J are TRBV28 and TRBJ2-7; D perhaps matches TRBD1 (6 bases). Germline loops: CDR1 MDHEN, CDR2 SYDVKM. CDR3 length equals 14 residues. V lost 5 bases and J 4 bases, leaving 15 bases between the germline ends. The DNA for the CDR3 is TGTGCCAGCAGTCCCGGGACATTACCTTACGAGCAGTACTTC. Protein sequence: CASSPGTLPYEQYF.

The rearrangement uses TRBV7-2 and TRBJ2-3; D remains unclear. V was cut by 3 bases and J by 3 bases, with 16 bases left in between. Per the germline V gene, CDR1 is SGHTA and CDR2 is FQGNSA. The CDR3 contains 16 residues. The CDR3 protein is CASSFRTSPPTDTQYF. Here the CDR3 DNA reads TGTGCCAGCAGCTTTCGGACCTCGCCCCCGACAGATACGCAGTATTTT. The full variable domain, with the rest looked up from reference TRBV7-2 and TRBJ2-3, is GAGVSQSPSNKVTEKGKDVELRCDPISGHTALYWYRQSLGQGLEFLIYFQGNSAPDKSGLPSDRFSAERTGGSVSTLTIQRTQQEDSAVYLCASSFRTSPPTDTQYFGPGTRLTVL.

The table lists this clonotype with a few counts. CDR3 residues: CASSPRQHYEQYF. For the CDR3, the DNA is TGTGCCAGCTCACCTCGGCAGCATTACGAGCAGTACTTC. The chain uses TRBV18 and TRBJ2-7, with D unclear. Germline lookup yields CDR1 KGHSH and CDR2 LQKENI. Trimming pared 3 bases from V and 4 bases from J, leaving 10 bases between. This CDR3 contains 13 residues.

In its sample, this clonotype is hyperexpanded (1% or more). The chain is built from TRBV24-1 and TRBJ2-2; 10 bases are shared with TRBD1. The CDR3 is made up of 17 amino acids. V was clipped by 3 bases and J by 0 bases; unmatched bases: 3. Per the germline V gene, CDR1 is KGHDR and CDR2 is SFDVKD. The CDR3 nucleotides read TGTGCCACCAGTGATCTGACAGGGGGCCCGAACACCGGGGAGCTGTTTTTT. This encodes CATSDLTGGPNTGELFF.

The chain joins TRBV4-3 to TRBJ2-6; a possible D gene is TRBD1 (6 bases). CDR3 length equals 20 residues. From germline, CDR1 is LGHNA and CDR2 YSLEER. Trimming took off 2 bases at V and 0 bases at J, with 20 bases between the two ends. CDR3 protein: CASSQTWGQIRGSGANVLTF. In nucleotides, the CDR3 is TGCGCCAGCAGCCAAACATGGGGGCAGATAAGGGGCTCTGGGGCCAACGTCCTGACTTTC.

V gene TRBV4-3 combines with J gene TRBJ1-1, with no clear D. V lost 1 base, J lost 6 bases, and 15 bases lay in between. Germline V gene data show CDR1 as LGHNA and CDR2 as YSLEER. The CDR3 runs 15 residues. The CDR3 region is CASSQVVSGVAEAFF. CDR3 DNA: TGCGCCAGCAGCCAAGTGGTTAGCGGGGTCGCTGAAGCTTTCTTT.

This clonotype was detected only a few times. V usage is TRBV11-2 and J usage is TRBJ1-1, with D possibly TRBD1 on 5 matching bases. Trimming stripped 5 bases from V and 1 base from J, with 23 bases between. From germline, CDR1 is SGHAT and CDR2 FQNNGV. The length of the CDR3 is 18 residues. This CDR3 is CASSPGRGSFIGNTEAFF. In DNA, the CDR3 is TGTGCCAGCAGCCCCGGCCGGGGCAGTTTTATAGGGAACACTGAAGCTTTCTTT.

The chain has TRBV13 and TRBJ1-2; no clear D gene. V was pared by 4 bases and J by 3 bases, with 12 bases between. CDR1 is PRHDT, CDR2 FYEKMQ, per germline (reference sequence). CDR3 length: 14 amino acids. CDR3 sequence: CASSSTGSHYGYTF. The CDR3 DNA sequence: TGTGCCAGCAGCTCTACCGGATCACACTATGGCTACACCTTC.

Turning to this clonotype: This may arise from a read error, as a much more abundant clone is one base away. This chain joins TRBV7-6 and TRBJ1-2; TRBD1 matches 9 bases. With 4 bases clipped from V and 6 bases from J, the junction kept 3 bases outside the gene matches. Germline assignment: CDR1 SGHVS and CDR2 FNYEAQ. This CDR3 is built from 13 residues. CDR3 residues: CASSSRTGDGYTF. The CDR3 DNA sequence: TGTGCCAGCAGCTCCCGGACAGGGGATGGCTACACCTTC.

This rearrangement joins TRBV7-9 to TRBJ2-1; tentative D call: TRBD2 (6 bases). The CDR3 loop spans 14 amino acids. The V end was cut by 10 bases, the J end by 8 bases, with 21 bases between. CDR1 and CDR2 (germline): SEHNR, FQNEAQ (reference sequence). The CDR3, as DNA: TGTGCCACAAACCGGGACTCGCAGATCCATGAGCAGTTCTTC. This sequence encodes CATNRDSQIHEQFF.

This chain links TRBV7-8 with TRBJ2-3; the D call may be TRBD1 or TRBD2 (5 bases each). The CDR3 consists of 16 residues. V shed 5 bases and J shed 0 bases, with 15 bases lying between them. CDR1 is SGHVS and CDR2 is FQNEAQ in the germline V gene. The CDR3 region is CASSRLGVGSTDTQYF. DNA for the CDR3: TGTGCCAGCAGCCGCCTGGGGGTTGGTAGCACAGATACGCAGTATTTT.

The chain carries TRBV9 and TRBJ1-1; the D gene is possibly TRBD1 (6 bases). From germline, CDR1 is SGDLS and CDR2 YYNGEE. Between the trimmed V and J ends, which lost 6 bases and 2 bases, there was a span of 17 bases. This CDR3 has 15 residues. The CDR3 DNA is TGTGCCAGCACCTCAGGGGATACGTACAACACTGAAGCTTTCTTT. Its protein product is CASTSGDTYNTEAFF.

This clonotype was counted a single time. The chain has TRBV29-1 and TRBJ2-1, with D uncertain. The V end was cut by 3 bases, the J end by 3 bases, with 3 bases between. From germline, CDR1 is SQVTM and CDR2 ANQGSEA. The CDR3 sequence is 11 residues long. CDR3: CSVDIYNEQFF. The CDR3 nucleotides read TGCAGCGTTGACATCTACAATGAGCAGTTCTTC.

This clonotype was seen only a few times. The gene calls are TRBV4-3 and TRBJ1-6, with unresolved D. The CDR3 extends over 15 amino acids. Germline V gives CDR1 LGHNA, CDR2 YSLEER. Trimming left V 0 bases short and J 10 bases short, with 13 bases between. CDR3 bases: TGCGCCAGCAGCCAAGAAGAGAGGAAGGAGTCACCCCTCCACTTT. This encodes CASSQEERKESPLHF.

The gene calls are TRBV29-1 and TRBJ2-3, with 12 bases identical to TRBD1. This CDR3 has 15 residues. Germline CDR1 is SQVTM and CDR2 is ANQGSEA. V shed 4 bases and J 7 bases; nucleotides not matched to a gene: 9. CDR3: CSVGYGTGGSNTQYF. The CDR3 coding sequence is TGCAGCGTTGGGTACGGGACAGGGGGCTCGAATACGCAGTATTTT.

The chain uses TRBV6-2 or TRBV6-3 and TRBJ2-3, with D perhaps matching TRBD1 (5 bases). Germline-derived CDR1 and CDR2 are MNHEY and SVGEGT. V dropped 1 base and J dropped 1 base, with 9 bases sitting between them. This CDR3 contains 15 residues. The DNA for the CDR3 is TGTGCCAGCAGTTACTTGCCACAGGGCACAGATACGCAGTATTTT. It specifies CASSYLPQGTDTQYF.

This clonotype was counted a few times. The rearrangement joins TRBV7-2 to TRBJ2-1; possible D gene TRBD2, 6 bases. Germline V gene sequence: CDR1 SGHTA, CDR2 FQGNSA. This CDR3 is 14 amino acids long. Trimming took off 5 bases at V and 6 bases at J, with 14 bases between the two ends. The CDR3 is CASSPRPSANEQFF. The DNA for the CDR3 is TGTGCCAGCAGCCCCCGCCCTAGCGCCAATGAGCAGTTCTTC.

The V call is TRBV4-1, the J call TRBJ2-7, with D perhaps TRBD2 (5 bases). V was trimmed by 0 bases and J by 5 bases, leaving 14 bases between them. The germline CDR1 and CDR2 sequences are MGHRA and YSYEKL. The CDR3 is made up of 15 amino acids. DNA of the CDR3: TGCGCCAGCAGCCAAGAAGATTTGGAGGCCCACGAGCAGTACTTC. This encodes CASSQEDLEAHEQYF.

This sequence joins TRBV28 and TRBJ1-3; D call uncertain. The CDR3 contains 13 residues. Trimming took off 3 bases at V and 7 bases at J, with 10 bases between the two ends. Germline CDR1 reads MDHEN; CDR2 reads SYDVKM. CDR3 DNA sequence: TGTGCCAGCAGTTTCCCCGCCGGGAACACCATATATTTT. Translated, it gives CASSFPAGNTIYF.

This clonotype was seen many times. The chain recombines TRBV7-2 with TRBJ2-5, with a tentative D call TRBD1 (5 bases). V gave up 8 bases and J gave up 5 bases, with 12 bases separating them. Germline assignment: CDR1 SGHTA and CDR2 FQGNSA. CDR3 size: 12 residues. The CDR3 DNA sequence: TGTGCCAGCGGAACAGGTTCGGAGACCCAGTACTTC. As protein: CASGTGSETQYF.

This chain joins TRBV6-2 or TRBV6-3 and TRBJ2-1; D gene ambiguous. Germline-derived CDR1 and CDR2 are MNHEY and SVGEGT. CDR3 size: 16 residues. V dropped 0 bases and J dropped 7 bases, with 16 bases sitting between them. The CDR3, as DNA: TGTGCCAGCAGTTACTCGCTTTGGGAAGGTCGGAATGAGCAGTTCTTC. Protein product: CASSYSLWEGRNEQFF.

The rearrangement uses TRBV15 and TRBJ2-1; TRBD1 is a possible D gene (5 bases). Trimming took 0 bases from V and 9 from J, leaving 9 bases between them. Germline values: CDR1 LNHNV, CDR2 YYDKDF (reference sequence). The CDR3 is 13 residues long. The CDR3 DNA is TGTGCCACCAGCAGAGACCAGGGAACTGAGCAGTTCTTC. Its translation: CATSRDQGTEQFF.